These T cell receptor beta chains were read from a single sample in a study of blood T cell repertoires in COVID-19. Only in-frame clones appear in the TCRdb table, and some are missing; sequencing was by immunoSEQ multiplex PCR. In the table there are roughly 220,000 clones, roughly 85% of which are singletons. The sample consisted of peripheral blood. The receptors were gathered from a man in his fifties who had recovered from COVID-19. CDR3s include the opening cysteine and the closing phenylalanine or tryptophan. The D gene is left open where the match is weak. Size tells how often a clone was seen (once, few, many) or the class of an expanded clone, and some rows leave it out.

d_gene: .
v_gene: TRBV3-1/TRBV3-2
j_gene: TRBJ1-2
abundance: .
CDR3aa: CASGRTANPVYGYTF
CDR3nt: TGTGCCAGCGGTCGGACAGCTAATCCCGTCTATGGCTACACCTTC

d_gene: .
v_gene: TRBV5-6
j_gene: TRBJ2-3
abundance: .
CDR3aa: CASSLNQRSTQYF
CDR3nt: TGTGCCAGCAGCTTGAATCAGCGGAGTACGCAGTATTTT

d_gene: .
v_gene: TRBV28
j_gene: TRBJ1-5
abundance: .
CDR3aa: CASRQGSQPQHF
CDR3nt: TGTGCCAGCAGGCAGGGTAGTCAGCCCCAGCATTTT

d_gene: TRBD1
v_gene: TRBV11-3
j_gene: TRBJ2-3
abundance: .
CDR3aa: CASSLRGQADTQYF
CDR3nt: TGTGCCAGCAGCTTAAGGGGGCAAGCAGATACGCAGTATTTT

d_gene: TRBD2
v_gene: TRBV4-1
j_gene: TRBJ2-5
abundance: .
CDR3aa: CASSQGLAGETQYF
CDR3nt: TGCGCCAGCAGCCAAGGACTAGCGGGAGAGACCCAGTACTTC

d_gene: .
v_gene: TRBV2
j_gene: TRBJ2-5
abundance: once
CDR3aa: CASSVQGMVKETQYF
CDR3nt: TGTGCCAGCAGTGTCCAGGGGATGGTCAAGGAGACCCAGTACTTC

d_gene: TRBD1
v_gene: TRBV13
j_gene: TRBJ2-7
abundance: once
CDR3aa: CASSSKQGSYEQYF
CDR3nt: TGTGCCAGCAGCTCAAAACAGGGGTCCTACGAGCAGTACTTC

d_gene: .
v_gene: TRBV28
j_gene: TRBJ2-4
abundance: .
CDR3aa: CASRRDIQYF
CDR3nt: TGTGCCAGCCGCCGGGACATTCAGTACTTC

d_gene: TRBD1
v_gene: TRBV18
j_gene: TRBJ1-2
abundance: .
CDR3aa: CASSPVAGGDAYGYTF
CDR3nt: TGTGCCAGCTCACCTGTTGCAGGGGGCGATGCCTATGGCTACACCTTC

d_gene: .
v_gene: TRBV5-8
j_gene: TRBJ2-5
abundance: .
CDR3aa: CASSPGLGETQYF
CDR3nt: TGTGCCAGCAGCCCTGGACTCGGGGAGACCCAGTACTTC

d_gene: .
v_gene: TRBV7-9
j_gene: TRBJ1-1
abundance: .
CDR3aa: CASSSGPGAEAFF
CDR3nt: TGTGCCAGCAGCTCTGGGCCGGGGGCTGAAGCTTTCTTT

d_gene: .
v_gene: TRBV29-1
j_gene: TRBJ2-7
abundance: .
CDR3aa: CSVGTFPNEQYF
CDR3nt: TGCAGCGTTGGGACATTCCCTAACGAGCAGTACTTC

d_gene: TRBD2
v_gene: TRBV6-1
j_gene: TRBJ2-4
abundance: .
CDR3aa: CASSETLAGIAKNIQYF
CDR3nt: TGTGCCAGCAGTGAAACCCTAGCGGGAATAGCCAAAAACATTCAGTACTTC

d_gene: .
v_gene: TRBV19
j_gene: TRBJ1-5
abundance: .
CDR3aa: CASTETGRGNQPQHF
CDR3nt: TGTGCCAGTACCGAAACAGGGAGAGGCAATCAGCCCCAGCATTTT

d_gene: .
v_gene: TRBV16
j_gene: TRBJ1-5
abundance: .
CDR3aa: CASSRGRNQPQHF
CDR3nt: TGTGCCAGCAGCCGGGGCAGGAATCAGCCCCAGCATTTT

d_gene: TRBD2
v_gene: TRBV3-1/TRBV3-2
j_gene: TRBJ2-2
abundance: .
CDR3aa: CASSHLAGAGELFF
CDR3nt: TGTGCCAGCAGCCATCTAGCGGGAGCCGGGGAGCTGTTTTTT

d_gene: TRBD1
v_gene: TRBV7-9
j_gene: TRBJ2-3
abundance: few
CDR3aa: CASSLGDRGLRDTQYF
CDR3nt: TGTGCCAGCAGCTTAGGGGACAGGGGGCTCAGGGATACGCAGTATTTT

d_gene: TRBD2
v_gene: TRBV28
j_gene: TRBJ2-5
abundance: .
CDR3aa: CASSPLAGETQYF
CDR3nt: TGTGCCAGCAGCCCCCTAGCGGGAGAGACCCAGTACTTC

d_gene: .
v_gene: TRBV5-8
j_gene: TRBJ2-1
abundance: few
CDR3aa: CAHRGPSEYNEQFF
CDR3nt: TGTGCCCACCGTGGGCCTAGCGAGTACAATGAGCAGTTCTTC

d_gene: .
v_gene: TRBV29-1
j_gene: TRBJ2-4
abundance: .
CDR3aa: CSVGPYGGQNIQYF
CDR3nt: TGCAGCGTCGGACCTTACGGGGGACAGAACATTCAGTACTTC

d_gene: TRBD2
v_gene: TRBV4-2
j_gene: TRBJ2-5
abundance: .
CDR3aa: CASSHGLAGEGETQYF
CDR3nt: TGTGCCAGCAGCCACGGACTAGCGGGAGAGGGAGAGACCCAGTACTTC

d_gene: .
v_gene: TRBV7-2
j_gene: TRBJ1-2
abundance: .
CDR3aa: CASSLHEHYGYTF
CDR3nt: TGTGCCAGCAGCTTACACGAGCACTATGGCTACACCTTC

d_gene: .
v_gene: TRBV5-8
j_gene: TRBJ2-5
abundance: .
CDR3aa: CASSLMVGPQETQYF
CDR3nt: TGTGCCAGCAGCCTTATGGTTGGGCCTCAAGAGACCCAGTACTTC

d_gene: TRBD2
v_gene: TRBV5-1
j_gene: TRBJ2-2
abundance: .
CDR3aa: CASSVGLAGGQNTGELFF
CDR3nt: TGCGCCAGCAGCGTGGGACTAGCGGGAGGCCAGAACACCGGGGAGCTGTTTTTT

d_gene: .
v_gene: TRBV6-1
j_gene: TRBJ1-5
abundance: .
CDR3aa: CASSENRALGQPQHF
CDR3nt: TGTGCCAGCAGTGAAAACAGGGCGCTTGGGCAGCCCCAGCATTTT

d_gene: TRBD1
v_gene: TRBV18
j_gene: TRBJ1-3
abundance: .
CDR3aa: CASSPATGGVSGNTIYF
CDR3nt: TGTGCCAGCTCACCCGCGACAGGGGGTGTCTCTGGAAACACCATATATTTT

d_gene: .
v_gene: TRBV19
j_gene: TRBJ2-7
abundance: .
CDR3aa: CASSITGQSSEQYF
CDR3nt: TGTGCCAGTAGTATAACAGGTCAGTCTTCCGAGCAGTACTTC

d_gene: TRBD2
v_gene: TRBV27
j_gene: TRBJ2-1
abundance: .
CDR3aa: CASSPVLAGEAFF
CDR3nt: TGTGCCAGCAGTCCCGTTCTAGCGGGAGAAGCCTTCTTC

d_gene: .
v_gene: TRBV27
j_gene: TRBJ1-6
abundance: once
CDR3aa: CASSFQGRINSPLHF
CDR3nt: TGTGCCAGCAGTTTCCAGGGTAGGATAAATTCACCCCTCCACTTT

d_gene: .
v_gene: TRBV6-4
j_gene: TRBJ2-1
abundance: .
CDR3aa: CASSEGRGATNEQFF
CDR3nt: TGTGCCAGCAGTGAAGGAAGGGGCGCAACCAATGAGCAGTTCTTC

d_gene: TRBD1
v_gene: TRBV19
j_gene: TRBJ2-7
abundance: few
CDR3aa: CASSMGTGVFYEQYF
CDR3nt: TGTGCCAGTAGTATGGGGACAGGGGTGTTCTACGAGCAGTACTTC

d_gene: .
v_gene: TRBV6-6
j_gene: TRBJ2-7
abundance: .
CDR3aa: CASARAASGGEQYF
CDR3nt: TGTGCCAGCGCCCGGGCGGCGAGTGGGGGGGAGCAGTACTTC

d_gene: TRBD2
v_gene: TRBV24-1
j_gene: TRBJ2-3
abundance: few
CDR3aa: CATSEPSGRPRTDTQYF
CDR3nt: TGTGCCACCAGTGAGCCTAGCGGGAGGCCTCGCACAGATACGCAGTATTTT

d_gene: TRBD2
v_gene: TRBV5-4
j_gene: TRBJ2-3
abundance: .
CDR3aa: CASSLGASGSTDTQYF
CDR3nt: TGTGCCAGCAGCTTGGGGGCTAGCGGGAGCACAGATACGCAGTATTTT

d_gene: .
v_gene: TRBV29-1
j_gene: TRBJ2-5
abundance: .
CDR3aa: CSVEKLQETQYF
CDR3nt: TGCAGCGTTGAAAAACTACAAGAGACCCAGTACTTC